The clone carrying this TCR beta chain was counted ten times or more. Its antigen is unidentified. This sample stems from a study of regulatory T cells in long-lasting Graves disease. Study overall: The term persistent Graves' disease signified upward of 5 years on antithyroid drugs with positive TSH receptor antibodies. Study-level results: Sharing of public clonotypes was greater in persistent patients (under 3,000) than in new patients (about 970). Repertoires from persistent disease leaned toward TRBV28, TRBJ1-2 and TRBJ2-5.

CDR3 regions were amplified by Arm-PCR using iRepertoire HTBI primers to build TCR beta libraries. TCRdb reanalysed the multiplex PCR reads using MiXCR and keeps one entry per CDR3 protein. The sample yields approximately 470,000 distinct CDR3 sequences, roughly 20% seen once. The J segment lost 4 bases and the V segment lost 1 base, leaving 15 bases of the junction unmatched. The V gene's germline CDR1 is MNHNS and CDR2 SASEGT. The CDR3 spans 18 residues. Time point in this sample: persistent/refractory GD, antithyroid drugs over 5 years with positive TRAb. Making the TCR library involved RNA that had been extracted from PBMCs.

The chain recombines TRBV6-1 with TRBJ2-5, with TRBD2 identical over 7 bases. The source is a female donor with Graves disease. Material: peripheral blood mononuclear cells (PBMCs), obtained when the disease was refractory, from a patient treated with antithyroid drugs. As DNA, the CDR3 is TGTGCCAGCAGTGAAGGGGCGACTTGGGCAGGGAGGGGAGAGACCCAGTACTTC. This codes for CASSEGATWAGRGETQYF.